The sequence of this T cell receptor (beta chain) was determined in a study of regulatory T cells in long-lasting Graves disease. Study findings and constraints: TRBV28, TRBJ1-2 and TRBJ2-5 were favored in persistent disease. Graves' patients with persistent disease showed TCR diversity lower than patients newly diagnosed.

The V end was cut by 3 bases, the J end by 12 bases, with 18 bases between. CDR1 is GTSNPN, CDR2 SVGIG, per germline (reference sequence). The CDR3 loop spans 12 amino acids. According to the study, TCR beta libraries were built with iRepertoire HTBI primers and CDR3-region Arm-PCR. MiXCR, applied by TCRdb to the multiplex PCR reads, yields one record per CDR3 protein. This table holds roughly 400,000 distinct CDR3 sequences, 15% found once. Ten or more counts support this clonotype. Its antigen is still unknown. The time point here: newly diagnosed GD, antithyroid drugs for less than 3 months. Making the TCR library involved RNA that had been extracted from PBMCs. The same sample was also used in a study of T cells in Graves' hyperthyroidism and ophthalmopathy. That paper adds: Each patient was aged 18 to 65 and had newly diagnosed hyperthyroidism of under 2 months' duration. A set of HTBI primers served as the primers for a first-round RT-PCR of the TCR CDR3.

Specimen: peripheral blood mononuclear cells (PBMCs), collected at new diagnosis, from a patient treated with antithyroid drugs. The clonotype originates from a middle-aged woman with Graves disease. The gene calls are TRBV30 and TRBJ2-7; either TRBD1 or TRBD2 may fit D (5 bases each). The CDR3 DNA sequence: TGTGCCTGGAGCCCAGGGACGCCGCCTTGGTACTTC. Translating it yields CAWSPGTPPWYF.